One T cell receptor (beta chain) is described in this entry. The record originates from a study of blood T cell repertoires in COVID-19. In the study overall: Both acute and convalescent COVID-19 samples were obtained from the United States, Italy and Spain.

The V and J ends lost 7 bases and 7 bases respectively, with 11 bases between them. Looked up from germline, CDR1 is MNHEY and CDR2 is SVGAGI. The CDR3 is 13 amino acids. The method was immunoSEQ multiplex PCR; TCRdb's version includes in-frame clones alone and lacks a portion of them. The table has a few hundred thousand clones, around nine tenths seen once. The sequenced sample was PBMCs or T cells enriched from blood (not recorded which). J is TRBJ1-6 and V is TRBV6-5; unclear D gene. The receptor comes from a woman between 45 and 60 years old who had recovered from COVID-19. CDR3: CASTLTGNSPLHF. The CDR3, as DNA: TGTGCCAGCACCCTTACCGGGAATTCACCCCTCCACTTT.